The sequence of this T cell receptor beta chain was determined in a study of blood T cell repertoires in COVID-19. Original handling: Estimated nucleated cell counts came from reference gene primer amplification. Using immunoSEQ multiplex PCR, the repertoire was profiled, and TCRdb retains in-frame clones only, with some absent. That table furnishes V, J and clone size, whereas the DNA furnished D and trimming. The table records roughly 180,000 clones, around 83% of them present only once. V lost 8 bases and J lost 3, with 8 bases in between. Germline CDR1 reads WSHSY; CDR2 reads SAAADI. There are 12 residues in the CDR3.

Sequenced input: peripheral blood. The clonotype comes from a woman between 55 and 75 years old with acute or convalescent COVID-19. This rearrangement joins TRBV10-2 to TRBJ1-3; tentative D call: TRBD1 (5 bases). The CDR3 reads CASGAGGNTIYF. The CDR3 nucleotides are TGCGCCAGCGGGGCTGGTGGAAACACCATATATTTT.